This TCR beta chain was sequenced in a study of blood T cells in healthy people across ages. Every donor contributed about 10 milliliters of peripheral blood by blood draw. At least 6 million PBMCs were isolated per sample. The extraction recovered at least 5 micrograms of total RNA per sample. A second PCR of roughly 7 to 11 cycles used a sample-barcoded 5' primer and a J-beta primer mix. TCRdb itself ran the 5' RACE reads through MiXCR, one entry per CDR3 protein. The table records around 750,000 distinct CDR3 sequences, less than 70% of them present only once. The ends were cut back, 4 bases at V and 8 bases at J, with 11 bases in the middle. Germline CDR1 reads MDHEN; CDR2 reads SYDVKM. CDR3 length equals 12 residues.

The sequenced sample consisted of blood. The V call is TRBV28, the J call TRBJ1-2, with a tentative D call TRBD1 (5 bases). The clonotype originates from a man of 80 years or more in good health. The CDR3 loop reads CASSSGLGGYTF. CDR3 in DNA: TGTGCCAGCAGTTCAGGGTTGGGCGGCTACACCTTC.